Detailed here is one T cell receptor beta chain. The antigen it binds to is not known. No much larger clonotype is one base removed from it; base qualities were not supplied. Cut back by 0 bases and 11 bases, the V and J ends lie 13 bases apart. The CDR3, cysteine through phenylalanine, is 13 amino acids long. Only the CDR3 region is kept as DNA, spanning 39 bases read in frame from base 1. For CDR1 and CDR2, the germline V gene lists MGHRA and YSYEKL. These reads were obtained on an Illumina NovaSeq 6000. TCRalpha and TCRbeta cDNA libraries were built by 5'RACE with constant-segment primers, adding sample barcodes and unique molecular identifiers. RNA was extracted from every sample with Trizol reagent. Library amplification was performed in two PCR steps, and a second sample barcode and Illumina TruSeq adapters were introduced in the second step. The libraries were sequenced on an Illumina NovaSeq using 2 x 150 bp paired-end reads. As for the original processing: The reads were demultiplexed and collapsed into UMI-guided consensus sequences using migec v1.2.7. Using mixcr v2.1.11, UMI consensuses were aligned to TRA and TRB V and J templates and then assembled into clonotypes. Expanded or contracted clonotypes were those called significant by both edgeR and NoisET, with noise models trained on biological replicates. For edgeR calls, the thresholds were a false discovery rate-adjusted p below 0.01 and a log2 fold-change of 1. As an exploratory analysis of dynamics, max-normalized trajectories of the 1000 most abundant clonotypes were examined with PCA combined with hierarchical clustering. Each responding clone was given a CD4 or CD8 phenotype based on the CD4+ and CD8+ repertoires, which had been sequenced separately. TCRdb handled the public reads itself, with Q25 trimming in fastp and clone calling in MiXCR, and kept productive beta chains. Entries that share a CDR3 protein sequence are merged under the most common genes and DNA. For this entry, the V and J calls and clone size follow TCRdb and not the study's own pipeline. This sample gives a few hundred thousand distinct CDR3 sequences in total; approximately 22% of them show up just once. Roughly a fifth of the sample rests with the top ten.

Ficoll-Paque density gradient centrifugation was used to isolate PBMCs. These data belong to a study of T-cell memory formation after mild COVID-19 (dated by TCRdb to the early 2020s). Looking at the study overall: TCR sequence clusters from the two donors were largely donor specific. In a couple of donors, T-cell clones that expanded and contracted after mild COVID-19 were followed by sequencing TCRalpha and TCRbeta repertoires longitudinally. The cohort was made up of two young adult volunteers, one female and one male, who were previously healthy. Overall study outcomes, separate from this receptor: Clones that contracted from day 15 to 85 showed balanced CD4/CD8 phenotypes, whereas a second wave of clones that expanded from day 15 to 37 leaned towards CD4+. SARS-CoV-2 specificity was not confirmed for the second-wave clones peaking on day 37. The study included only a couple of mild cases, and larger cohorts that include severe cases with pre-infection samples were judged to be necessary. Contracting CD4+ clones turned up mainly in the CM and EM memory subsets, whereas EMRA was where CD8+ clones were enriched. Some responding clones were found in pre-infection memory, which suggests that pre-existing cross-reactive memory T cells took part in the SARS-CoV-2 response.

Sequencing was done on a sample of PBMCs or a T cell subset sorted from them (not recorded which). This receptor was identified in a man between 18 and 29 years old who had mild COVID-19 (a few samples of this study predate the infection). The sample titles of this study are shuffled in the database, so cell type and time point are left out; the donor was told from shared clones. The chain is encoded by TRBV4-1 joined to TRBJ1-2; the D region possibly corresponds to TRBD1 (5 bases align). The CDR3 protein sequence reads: CASSQEPRVGYTF. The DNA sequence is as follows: TGCGCCAGCAGCCAAGAGCCCAGGGTGGGTTACACCTTC.